This T cell receptor beta chain was recovered during a study of metastatic and nonmetastatic thyroid tumors. On the study more broadly: Where malignant and benign thyroid patients were concerned, repertoires were compared across blood and tumor or nodule tissue.

Study results and limitations: The study reportedly found significantly higher TCR beta diversity in malignant thyroid tumors than benign nodules, in blood and tumor.

There were no patients who had received any treatment before thyroid surgery. J gave up 5 bases and V 5 bases, and 13 bases lay outside the gene matches. Germline V gene data show CDR1 as SGHVS and CDR2 as FQNEAQ. The CDR3 length is 16 residues. This clone was recorded at least ten times. Its antigen is still unknown. Original data processing: A classifier of distant metastasis in papillary thyroid cancer was built from CDR3 differences (across clinicopathological groups). TCRdb re-called the PCR reads via MiXCR. Here the V and J calls rest on TCRdb's processing, not on the authors' analysis. Counted here are about 22,000 clones, 18% occurring once; the ten biggest clones make up 2.7%.

The gene calls are TRBV7-8 and TRBJ1-1; 8 bases map to TRBD1. The sequenced sample consisted of adjacent normal tissue. The receptor was derived from a male donor with papillary thyroid cancer or a benign thyroid nodule (not recorded which). Some clones in this sample may be carry-over from other donors' samples. The CDR3 is CASSHHIGQGRTEAFF. The CDR3 DNA reads TGTGCCAGCAGCCACCACATTGGACAGGGTAGGACTGAAGCTTTCTTT. Looking up the rest from reference TRBV7-8 and TRBJ1-1 gives the full variable domain: GAGVSQSPRYKVAKRGQDVALRCDPISGHVSLFWYQQALGQGPEFLTYFQNEAQLDKSGLPSDRFFAERPEGSVSTLKIQRTQQEDSAVYLCASSHHIGQGRTEAFFGQGTRLTVV.